Listed below are T cell receptor beta chains from one sample, sequenced in a study of graft-versus-host responses after intestinal transplantation. Their specific antigens are unknown. TCRdb keeps only in-frame clones here, not all; method: immunoSEQ multiplex PCR. The sample includes about 50,000 clones, 92% of them seen just once. This sample comprised unstimulated CD4+ T cells sorted from spleen or lymph node cells, obtained before transplant. All receptors derive from a human donor who was the organ donor for an intestinal transplant. CDR3s leave out the opening cysteine and the closing phenylalanine or tryptophan. Fields, in order: J gene, V gene, CDR3 protein.

TRBJ2-7	TRBV7-2	ASSLGLDEQY
TRBJ1-2	TRBV11-3	ASSLDNYGYT
TRBJ2-1	TRBV18	ASSPGLAGARNEQF
TRBJ2-5	TRBV10-3	AISESFWGPTQY
TRBJ2-1	TRBV4-3	ASSQDRGPYNEQF
TRBJ2-7	TRBV30	AWSTSGYEQY
TRBJ2-1	TRBV5-4	ASSLGLQGGNEQF
TRBJ1-1	TRBV30	AWSSGVTEAF
TRBJ2-7	TRBV7-2	ASSLRTGAYEQY
TRBJ2-3	TRBV27	ASSPRSPDTQY
TRBJ2-1	TRBV19	ASNPDPTYNEQF
TRBJ1-1	TRBV4-2	ASSRFGGDRGMNTEAF
TRBJ2-7	TRBV5-1	ASSSSPGGRAYEQY
TRBJ2-5	TRBV7-2	ASSFSRGWQETQY
TRBJ1-4	TRBV30	AWRRGQASLTNEKLF
TRBJ2-7	TRBV7-2	ASSPVGTGFGEQY
TRBJ1-2	TRBV6-1	ASSYEGNYGYT
TRBJ2-5	TRBV5-6	ASSLFFRGREETQY
TRBJ2-5	TRBV18	ASSPRGGRETQY
TRBJ2-2	TRBV5-6	ASSLERWVGNTGELF
TRBJ2-7	TRBV14	ASSRTGTGGYEQY
TRBJ2-3	TRBV5-1	ASSYGDRGIDTQY
TRBJ1-1	TRBV27	ASSPPGGQGAF
TRBJ2-5	TRBV7-9	ASSPRLAGGLETQY
TRBJ2-1	TRBV7-6	ASSLALGNEQF
TRBJ2-2	TRBV7-2	ASSLWGLTPNTGELF
TRBJ2-1	TRBV28	ASSPNPQGAFNEQF
TRBJ2-7	TRBV2	ASSRGFDEQY
TRBJ2-7	TRBV7-2	ASSLVGEQY
TRBJ2-7	TRBV27	ASSLSGLAGHSYEQY
TRBJ2-1	TRBV30	AWRRGGAINEQF
TRBJ2-3	TRBV7-6	ASSLVETAGTDTQY
TRBJ1-1	TRBV28	ASSLVQFSSSKAF
TRBJ2-5	TRBV5-1	ASSGTSGRAGETQY
TRBJ1-2	TRBV30	AWRFRGGYT
TRBJ2-5	TRBV5-1	ASSLGTLAGAGETQY
TRBJ2-5	TRBV7-2	ASSPRQDRKTQY